This T cell receptor beta chain appears in the sequencing data of a study of CD8 T cells in Susac syndrome. About the study: Patients with Susac syndrome who were sequenced included five or six with active disease and roughly eight in remission. Overall study results and limits: CD4+ repertoires of Susac syndrome patients lacked detectable clonal expansion.

About this clonotype: The antigen is unknown.

CDR1 is MNHEY, CDR2 SVGAGI, per germline. The ends lost 0 bases at V and 3 bases at J; junction bases unmatched: 4. This CDR3 comprises 15 residues. Random hexamers were used to reverse transcribe 0.5 to 1 ug of RNA. The authors amplified TCR beta CDR3 across 54 Vbeta and 13 Jbeta using immunoSEQ multiplex PCR. In TCRdb, the immunoSEQ multiplex PCR reads were re-called with MiXCR into one record per CDR3 protein. The repertoire consists of around 190,000 distinct CDR3 sequences, with 94% occurring once and the leading ten covering 0.12%. In Susac syndrome patients, recently defined diagnostic criteria for definite or probable disease were met.

The sequence derives from a human donor with Susac syndrome. The chain employs TRBV6-5 and TRBJ2-7; TRBD2 matches 8 bases. The sequencing input was CD4+ T cells from PBMCs. DNA for the CDR3: TGTGCCAGCAGTTACTCTTCGGGACTAGGCTACGAGCAGTACTTC. Residues: CASSYSSGLGYEQYF.